The 18 T cell receptor beta chains below all came from one sample that was sequenced in a study of CD4 T cells in relation to SARS-CoV-2 and coronaviruses. Which antigens these TCRs recognize remains unknown. CD4+ T cells from unexposed donors were obtained before the COVID-19 pandemic (2011-2018). After ten to eleven days of culture, CD4+ T cells were isolated. The data were produced by immunoSEQ multiplex PCR, yet TCRdb's version contains in-frame clones alone and is incomplete. The table records 25,000 or so clones, 76% of them present only once. Sequencing used CD4+ T cells from PBMCs, cultured in vitro. All receptors derive from a human donor in good health.

The genes are TRBV5-1 and TRBJ1-4, with D perhaps TRBD1 (5 bases). The CDR3 runs to 16 residues. Germline-derived CDR1 and CDR2 are SGHRS and YFSETQ. Trimming cost V 0 bases and J 8 bases, with 17 bases left between them. CDR3 protein: CASSLASGGGGEKLFF. The CDR3 nucleotides read TGCGCCAGCAGCTTGGCCTCTGGGGGAGGAGGCGAAAAACTGTTTTTT.

This clone was seen just once. This chain uses TRBV5-6 with TRBJ2-5; D uncertain. CDR3 size: 15 residues. V lost 0 bases and J 0 bases, leaving 9 bases between the germline ends. Germline V gene data show CDR1 as SGHDT and CDR2 as YYEEEE. The chain's CDR3 is CASSLVTTYQETQYF. Here the CDR3 DNA reads TGTGCCAGCAGCTTGGTAACTACATACCAAGAGACCCAGTACTTC.

This clone was seen once. CDR3 loop: CAWSVGGSGNYGYTF. DNA of the CDR3: TGTGCCTGGAGTGTAGGGGGCTCAGGGAACTATGGCTACACCTTC. The rearrangement uses TRBV30 and TRBJ1-2, with 7 positions matching TRBD1. The CDR3 consists of 15 residues. Unmatched junction bases numbered 6, after V lost 0 bases and J lost 2 bases. Germline loops: CDR1 GTSNPN, CDR2 SVGIG (reference sequence).

This clone was detected a few times. V is TRBV12-3 or TRBV12-4 and J is TRBJ1-5, with no clear D. The V and J ends lost 6 bases and 4 bases respectively, with 10 bases between them. This CDR3 has 13 amino acids. The CDR3 sequence is CASSLLRNQPQHF. For the CDR3, the DNA is TGTGCCAGCAGCCTCCTAAGAAATCAGCCCCAGCATTTT.

The J gene is TRBJ2-7, the V gene TRBV27; D not certain. Germline V lookup: CDR1 MNHEY, CDR2 SMNVEV (reference sequence). Trimming left V 2 bases short and J 1 base short, with 9 bases between. The CDR3 loop spans 14 amino acids. CDR3 sequence: CASSLLWGSYEQYF. The CDR3 DNA reads as TGTGCCAGCAGTTTACTGTGGGGATCCTACGAGCAGTACTTC.

This chain links TRBV19 with TRBJ2-2; 12 bases agree with TRBD2. Per germline, CDR1 LNHDA and CDR2 SQIVND (reference sequence). The V segment lost 4 bases and the J segment 3 bases; nucleotides outside the gene matches: 12. The CDR3 is made up of 19 amino acids. CDR3 loop: CASSRGLAGSALDTGELFF. DNA for the CDR3: TGTGCCAGTAGTAGGGGACTAGCGGGTAGCGCATTGGACACCGGGGAGCTGTTTTTT. Complete variable domain (other parts from reference TRBV19 and TRBJ2-2): DGGITQSPKYLFRKEGQNVTLSCEQNLNHDAMYWYRQDPGQGLRLIYYSQIVNDFQKGDIAEGYSVSREKKESFPLTVTSAQKNPTAFYLCASSRGLAGSALDTGELFFGEGSRLTVL.

The table lists this clone with a few counts. The V call is TRBV5-5, the J call TRBJ1-6; D possibly corresponds to TRBD1 (5 bases). Germline assignment: CDR1 SGHKS and CDR2 YYEKEE (reference sequence). CDR3 length: 14 amino acids. Trimming removed 0 bases at V and 10 bases at J, with 11 bases between. The chain's CDR3 is CASSLEAGLSPLHF. The CDR3 bases are TGTGCCAGCAGCTTGGAGGCAGGGTTGTCACCCCTCCACTTT.

The rearrangement uses TRBV5-1 and TRBJ2-1; 8 bases agree with TRBD2. The CDR3 sequence is 15 residues long. J was trimmed by 5 bases and V by 0 bases; bases with no gene match: 4. Germline CDR1 and CDR2: SGHRS and YFSETQ. This CDR3 reads CASSLVGGRNNEQFF. The CDR3 nucleotides read TGCGCCAGCAGCTTGGTCGGCGGGAGGAACAATGAGCAGTTCTTC.

A single count supports this clone. The chain joins TRBV15 to TRBJ1-5, with 10 bases identical to TRBD1. With 0 bases clipped from V and 6 bases from J, the junction kept 8 bases outside the gene matches. The CDR3 sequence is 17 residues long. CDR1 is LNHNV and CDR2 is YYDKDF in the germline V gene (reference sequence). The CDR3 DNA sequence: TGTGCCACCAGCAGAGATATTCGGACAGGGGGGCTTCAGCCCCAGCATTTT. This gives the protein CATSRDIRTGGLQPQHF.

V gene TRBV27 combines with J gene TRBJ1-2, with D uncertain. V lost 0 bases and J 5 bases, leaving 13 bases between the germline ends. This CDR3 spans 15 amino acids. CDR1 MNHEY and CDR2 SMNVEV come from the germline V gene (reference sequence). The CDR3 DNA reads as TGTGCCAGCAGTTTATCGCTTCCGGAGGTATATGGCTACACCTTC. Residues: CASSLSLPEVYGYTF.

The rearrangement uses TRBV12-3 or TRBV12-4 and TRBJ1-2; TRBD1 is a possible D gene (5 bases). V shed 10 bases and J shed 4 bases, with 13 bases lying between them. This CDR3 has 12 residues. The CDR3 loop reads CATQGVLYGYTF. CDR3 DNA: TGTGCCACCCAAGGGGTCCTCTATGGCTACACCTTC.

The chain carries TRBV12-5 and TRBJ1-5, with a weak D call TRBD1 (5 bases). The CDR3 is 15 residues long. Trimming removed 3 bases from V and 6 bases from J, with 15 bases in between. Germline assignment: CDR1 LGHNT and CDR2 FRNRAP. Written as DNA, the CDR3 is TGTGCTAGTGGTTTCATCTCGGGGGGAGGTCAGCCCCAGCATTTT. Protein: CASGFISGGGQPQHF.

The CDR3 sequence: CASSSGSGATDTQYF. The DNA of the CDR3 is TGTGCCAGCAGTTCCGGTAGCGGGGCCACAGATACGCAGTATTTT. This chain links TRBV6-5 with TRBJ2-3; 8 bases match TRBD2. The CDR3 extends over 15 amino acids. V trimming: 4 bases; J trimming: 2 bases; junction bases outside the gene matches: 5. Germline V gene data show CDR1 as MNHEY and CDR2 as SVGAGI.

The rearrangement links TRBV4-1 to TRBJ2-5; 11 bases align to TRBD2. The CDR3 is 16 residues long. Germline trimming cut 1 base from V and 5 bases from J; bases unmatched to any gene: 6. Looked up from germline, CDR1 is MGHRA and CDR2 is YSYEKL. CDR3 nucleotides: TGCGCCAGCAGCCAAGTAGCGGGAGGGGGTGGCGAGACCCAGTACTTC. It yields the protein CASSQVAGGGGETQYF.

This clone was seen just once. V is TRBV7-8 and J is TRBJ2-1; 9 positions agree with TRBD2. V trimming: 8 bases; J trimming: 10 bases; junction bases outside the gene matches: 9. Germline assignment: CDR1 SGHVS and CDR2 FQNEAQ. The CDR3 is made up of 13 amino acids. The DNA for the CDR3 is TGTGCCAGCGTTGGGACTAGCAGTTTGGAGCAGTTCTTC. Amino acid sequence: CASVGTSSLEQFF.

The chain employs TRBV5-1 and TRBJ2-3; either TRBD1 or TRBD2 may supply D (5 bases each). V was cut by 5 bases and J by 4 bases, with 11 bases left in between. The germline V gene encodes CDR1 SGHRS and CDR2 YFSETQ. There are 13 residues in the CDR3. CDR3: CASSVGESDTQYF. The CDR3 coding sequence is TGCGCCAGCAGTGTGGGGGAATCAGATACGCAGTATTTT.

A few counts support this clone. The CDR3 coding sequence is TGTGCCTGGGGCGCCGTGACAGGGCCCTATAATTCACCCCTCCACTTT. Amino acid sequence: CAWGAVTGPYNSPLHF. V gene TRBV30 combines with J gene TRBJ1-6; TRBD1 agrees at 7 bases. The V segment lost 5 bases and the J segment 2 bases; nucleotides outside the gene matches: 9. CDR1 is GTSNPN, CDR2 SVGIG, per germline (reference sequence). The CDR3 runs to 16 residues. The full variable domain, with the rest looked up from reference TRBV30 and TRBJ1-6, is SQTIHQWPATLVQPVGSPLSLECTVEGTSNPNLYWYRQAAGRGLQLLFYSVGIGQISSEVPQNLSASRPQDRQFILSSKKLLLSDSGFYLCAWGAVTGPYNSPLHFGNGTRLTVT.

The chain links TRBV6-6 to TRBJ1-2; the D is unclear. This CDR3 region has 11 residues. Trimming left V 2 bases short and J 8 bases short, with 6 bases between. The germline CDR1 and CDR2 sequences are MNHNY and SVGAGI (reference sequence). For the CDR3, the DNA is TGTGCCAGCAGTTACACGGAGGGCTACACCTTC. This encodes CASSYTEGYTF.